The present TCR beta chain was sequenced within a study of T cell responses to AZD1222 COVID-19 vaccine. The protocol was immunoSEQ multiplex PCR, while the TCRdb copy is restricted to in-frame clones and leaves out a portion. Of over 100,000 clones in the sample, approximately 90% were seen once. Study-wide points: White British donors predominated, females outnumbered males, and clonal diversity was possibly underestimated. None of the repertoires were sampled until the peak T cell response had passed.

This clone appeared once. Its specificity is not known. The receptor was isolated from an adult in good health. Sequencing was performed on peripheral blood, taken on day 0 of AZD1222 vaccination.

The CDR3 DNA sequence: TGTGCCAGCAGCACCACAGATACGCAGTATTTT. Amino acid sequence: CASSTTDTQYF. The J gene is TRBJ2-3, the V gene TRBV5-5; the D is unclear. This CDR3 region has 11 residues. V dropped 4 bases and J dropped 2 bases, with 2 bases sitting between them. Germline lookup yields CDR1 SGHKS and CDR2 YYEKEE (reference sequence). Full variable domain (outside the CDR3, taken from reference TRBV5-5 and TRBJ2-3): DAGVTQSPTHLIKTRGQQVTLRCSPISGHKSVSWYQQVLGQGPQFIFQYYEKEERGRGNFPDRFSARQFPNYSSELNVNALLLGDSALYLCASSTTDTQYFGPGTRLTVL.